These 27 T cell receptor beta chains share one sample of origin, sequenced in a study of blood T cells in healthy people across ages. Primed by a sample-barcoded 5' primer and a J-beta primer mix, a second PCR proceeded for 7 to 11 cycles. TCRdb called the 5' RACE reads again in MiXCR, with one record for every CDR3 protein. The sample lists roughly 1,500,000 distinct CDR3 sequences, about 35% seen once, with around 10% in the top ten. The sample taken for sequencing was blood. Receptors were obtained from a woman aged 25 to 39 in good health.

The V and J genes are TRBV12-3 or TRBV12-4 and TRBJ1-2, with TRBD1 identical over 7 bases. The CDR3 runs 14 residues. The V gene end was trimmed by 8 bases and the J gene end by 5 bases; junction bases not matched to a gene: 11. CDR3 sequence: CASGGTVLLYGYTF. The CDR3 region has the DNA TGTGCCAGCGGGGGGACAGTCTTATTATATGGCTACACCTTC.

This clonotype was recorded a few times. The CDR3: CASSHWDRTNYGYTF. DNA of the CDR3: TGCGCCAGCAGCCACTGGGACCGAACGAACTATGGCTACACCTTC. The chain employs TRBV5-1 and TRBJ1-2, with a weak D call TRBD1 (5 bases). CDR3 length: 15 residues. V gave up 4 bases and J gave up 2 bases, with 15 bases separating them. Germline loops: CDR1 SGHRS, CDR2 YFSETQ.

A few counts support this clonotype. V is TRBV5-1 and J is TRBJ2-1, with 11 bases identical to TRBD2. This CDR3 spans 18 amino acids. The ends lost 3 bases at V and 1 base at J; junction bases unmatched: 9. Germline V gene data show CDR1 as SGHRS and CDR2 as YFSETQ. As DNA, the CDR3 is TGCGCCAGCAGCTACCCCCTCGGGACTAGCGGTTCCTACAATGAGCAGTTCTTC. It specifies CASSYPLGTSGSYNEQFF.

V gene TRBV29-1 combines with J gene TRBJ2-2; 7 positions match TRBD2. V was pared by 6 bases and J by 5 bases, with 9 bases of the junction left unmatched. The CDR3 totals 14 residues. CDR1 is SQVTM, CDR2 ANQGSEA, per germline. The CDR3 bases are TGCAGCGTCGGTTTAACGGGAGGTACCGGGGAGCTGTTTTTT. Encoded protein: CSVGLTGGTGELFF.

This clonotype was counted a few times. CDR3 nucleotides: TGTGCCAGCAGTGCTAGCGGGGGGATGTCCTACGAGCAGTACTTC. Translated: CASSASGGMSYEQYF. The V gene is TRBV12-3 or TRBV12-4, the J gene TRBJ2-7; 11 nucleotides align to TRBD2. J lost 1 base, V lost 5 bases, and 4 bases had no gene match. This CDR3 contains 15 residues.

The rearrangement joins TRBV20-1 to TRBJ1-2; no firm D call. The CDR3 loop spans 17 amino acids. CDR1 and CDR2 (germline): DFQATT, SNEGSKA (reference sequence). Deletions cut 0 bases from V and 0 bases from J, with 17 bases between. CDR3 coding DNA: TGCAGTGCTAGAGATCCCAAGGCAGGCAAAGCTAACTATGGCTACACCTTC. Translated: CSARDPKAGKANYGYTF.

The chain employs TRBV5-1 and TRBJ2-1; a weak D match, TRBD1 (6 bases). Trimming stripped 0 bases from V and 4 bases from J, with 17 bases between. The CDR3 covers 17 residues. Germline V gives CDR1 SGHRS, CDR2 YFSETQ. The CDR3 reads CASSLVITWGQYNEQFF. DNA of the CDR3: TGCGCCAGCAGCTTGGTAATCACCTGGGGGCAATACAATGAGCAGTTCTTC.

This rearrangement joins TRBV7-9 to TRBJ2-1, with 10 bases fitting TRBD2. Germline values: CDR1 SEHNR, CDR2 FQNEAQ (reference sequence). This CDR3 comprises 15 residues. V lost 6 bases and J lost 8; bases outside the gene matches: 10. As DNA, the CDR3 is TGTGCCAGCAGATTCCTAGCGGGAGTACGTGATGAGCAGTTCTTC. Amino acids: CASRFLAGVRDEQFF.

The chain combines TRBV9 with TRBJ1-2; no clear D. Germline V gives CDR1 SGDLS, CDR2 YYNGEE. This CDR3 spans 15 amino acids. V lost 3 bases, J lost 4 bases, and 16 bases lay in between. CDR3 loop: CASSAGILNRYGYTF. CDR3 nucleotide sequence: TGTGCCAGCAGCGCCGGGATACTGAACCGCTATGGCTACACCTTC.

This clonotype has more than one count but fewer than ten. The chain uses TRBV5-1 and TRBJ2-5, with 11 bases identical to TRBD2. The CDR3 sequence is 17 residues long. Germline V gene lookup returns CDR1 SGHRS and CDR2 YFSETQ. The junction had 9 bases not matched to a gene; V was cut back by 4 bases and J by 1 base. CDR3: CASSPGLAESSQETQYF. The CDR3 DNA reads TGCGCCAGCAGCCCGGGACTAGCGGAAAGTTCCCAAGAGACCCAGTACTTC.

The V gene is TRBV18, the J gene TRBJ2-7; D perhaps matches TRBD1 (8 bases). CDR1 and CDR2 from the germline V gene are KGHSH and LQKENI. The CDR3 has 15 residues. Between the trimmed V and J ends, which lost 6 bases and 2 bases, there was a span of 17 bases. CDR3 sequence (DNA): TGTGCCAGCTCGGCGGGGAGGGACAGGACCTACGAGCAGTACTTC. Its protein product is CASSAGRDRTYEQYF.

This chain links TRBV10-3 with TRBJ2-3, with 11 bases lining up with TRBD1. CDR3 size: 13 residues. V shed 9 bases and J 3 bases; nucleotides not matched to a gene: 2. The germline gives CDR1 ENHRY, CDR2 SYGVKD. The CDR3 region is CAIGTGGTDTQYF. CDR3 bases: TGTGCCATTGGGACAGGGGGTACAGATACGCAGTATTTT.

The V call is TRBV6-5, the J call TRBJ2-5; 8 bases line up with TRBD1. Trimming cost V 2 bases and J 2 bases; bases outside gene matches: 25. Germline values: CDR1 MNHEY, CDR2 SVGAGI. The CDR3 is 22 amino acids. This chain's CDR3 is CASSYRDRLGRDPGVTQETQYF. CDR3 nucleotide sequence: TGTGCCAGCAGTTACCGGGACAGGTTAGGAAGGGACCCGGGCGTAACACAAGAGACCCAGTACTTC.

In this sample, this clonotype turned up a few times. This sequence joins TRBV28 and TRBJ1-6; 8 nucleotides line up with TRBD1. CDR1 MDHEN and CDR2 SYDVKM come from the germline V gene. J lost 0 bases, V lost 3 bases, and 13 bases had no gene match. The CDR3 sequence is 20 residues long. The chain's CDR3 is CASSFPGQGAQSSYNSPLHF. In nucleotides, the CDR3 is TGTGCCAGCAGTTTCCCCGGTCAGGGGGCCCAGAGCTCCTATAATTCACCCCTCCACTTT.

The chain joins TRBV5-1 to TRBJ2-6; D is perhaps TRBD2 (7 bases). This CDR3 spans 16 amino acids. V lost 2 bases and J 3 bases, leaving 12 bases between the germline ends. CDR1 and CDR2 (germline): SGHRS, YFSETQ. The CDR3 sequence: CASSLTGRVGANVLTF. The CDR3 region has the DNA TGCGCCAGCAGCTTAACAGGGAGGGTTGGGGCCAACGTCCTGACTTTC.

This clonotype has a count of ten or more. The V call is TRBV15, the J call TRBJ2-3; D remains ambiguous. V dropped 0 bases and J dropped 0 bases, with 7 bases sitting between them. This CDR3 has 15 residues. CDR1 LNHNV and CDR2 YYDKDF come from the germline V gene (reference sequence). The CDR3 is CATSRDGYSTDTQYF. CDR3 DNA: TGTGCCACCAGCAGAGATGGTTACAGCACAGATACGCAGTATTTT.

This clonotype was detected only a few times. Possible read error: a much larger clone is one base away. The chain links TRBV4-1 to TRBJ2-3; D might be TRBD1 (5 bases). Trimming shortened V by 3 bases and J by 4 bases, and 8 bases separated the two germline ends. The CDR3 is 13 amino acids. Germline V gives CDR1 MGHRA, CDR2 YSYEKL. DNA for the CDR3: TGCGCCAGCAGCCACCAGGGTTCAGATACGCAGTATTTT. It encodes CASSHQGSDTQYF.

This chain uses TRBV6-1 with TRBJ2-5; D may be TRBD2 (5 bases). The CDR3 is 13 residues long. Trimming stripped 8 bases from V and 1 base from J, with 11 bases between. The germline CDR1 and CDR2 sequences are MNHNS and SASEGT. CDR3 DNA sequence: TGTGCCAGCCTACGGGGTCTCCAAGAGACCCAGTACTTC. Its translation is CASLRGLQETQYF.

The chain recombines TRBV9 with TRBJ1-5, with 9 bases fitting TRBD1. The germline V gene has CDR1 SGDLS and CDR2 YYNGEE. The V and J ends lost 3 bases and 7 bases, in that order; junction bases with no gene match: 5. CDR3 length: 14 residues. The CDR3 DNA is TGTGCCAGCAGCGATGGGACAGGGTACCAGCCCCAGCATTTT. This sequence encodes CASSDGTGYQPQHF.

For the CDR3, the DNA is TGTGCCAGCAGCTCCAGACTAGTTTACGAGCAGTACTTC. It yields the protein CASSSRLVYEQYF. The chain carries TRBV7-9 and TRBJ2-7; TRBD2 is a possible D gene (6 bases). CDR1 SEHNR and CDR2 FQNEAQ come from the germline V gene (reference sequence). The CDR3 consists of 13 residues. V was pared by 4 bases and J by 4 bases, with 11 bases between.

CDR3 in amino acids: CASSLLGGGANTEAFF. The CDR3 nucleotides are TGTGCCAGCAGCTTACTAGGGGGGGGAGCGAACACTGAAGCTTTCTTT. The genes are TRBV7-3 and TRBJ1-1; a possible D gene is TRBD1 (6 bases). The ends were cut back, 2 bases at V and 1 base at J, with 14 bases in the middle. The CDR3 runs to 16 residues. CDR1 is SGHTA and CDR2 is FQGTGA in the germline V gene.

This clonotype was observed a handful of times. The chain carries TRBV4-1 and TRBJ2-1; D could derive from TRBD1 or TRBD2 (5 bases each). CDR1 and CDR2 from the germline V gene are MGHRA and YSYEKL. CDR3 length equals 18 residues. The V gene lost 1 base and the J gene lost 4 bases, with 20 bases spanning the gap. CDR3 in DNA: TGCGCCAGCAGCCAAGGGAGGCTCGAGGGGTTTCGATACAATGAGCAGTTCTTC. Residues: CASSQGRLEGFRYNEQFF.

The V and J genes are TRBV28 and TRBJ2-1, with TRBD1 matching over 7 bases. Losses at the gene ends were 8 bases for V and 4 bases for J; bases not matched to a gene: 8. The CDR3 sequence is 14 residues long. Germline CDR1 and CDR2: MDHEN and SYDVKM. The CDR3 coding sequence is TGTGCCAGCGGAAAGGGGGCGGAATACAATGAGCAGTTCTTC. Protein sequence: CASGKGAEYNEQFF.

On this clonotype itself: At one of its ends the junction is not consistent with the germline gene, which may arise from a read error. J is TRBJ2-5 and V is TRBV11-1; 14 bases are a match to TRBD2. In germline, CDR1 is SGHAT, CDR2 FQDESV (reference sequence). This CDR3 spans 17 amino acids. Here the CDR3 DNA reads TGTGCCAGCAGCCCGGGGACTAGCGGGGGCCTCCAAGAGACCCGGTACTTC. Protein sequence: CASSPGTSGGLQETRYF.

The chain couples TRBV4-1 to TRBJ2-1; weak D call: TRBD1 (5 bases). The V gene lost 6 bases and the J gene lost 0 bases, with 12 bases spanning the gap. CDR1 MGHRA and CDR2 YSYEKL come from the germline V gene. This CDR3 is 15 amino acids long. The CDR3 bases are TGCGCCAGCAGGGTACAGGCATTCTCCTACAATGAGCAGTTCTTC. Amino acid sequence: CASRVQAFSYNEQFF.

V and J are TRBV20-1 and TRBJ2-1; TRBD2 is a possible D gene (6 bases). The J call is uncertain, as TRBJ2-7 better fits the DNA end. Germline V gives CDR1 DFQATT, CDR2 SNEGSKA (reference sequence). This CDR3 is built from 15 residues. The CDR3 DNA reads as TGCAGTGCTAGAGAGTCGGGGGTAATCTACAATGAGCAGTACTTC. Its translation: CSARESGVIYNEQYF.

This clonotype has more than one count but fewer than ten. The genes are TRBV12-3 or TRBV12-4 and TRBJ1-1; D uncertain. The CDR3 consists of 8 residues. Between the trimmed V and J ends, which lost 8 bases and 6 bases, there was a span of 1 base. As DNA, the CDR3 is TGTGCCAGCGCTGAAGCTTTCTTT. Amino acid sequence: CASAEAFF.